A selection of T cell receptor beta chains follows, all from one sample in a study of Graves' ophthalmopathy and Graves' hyperthyroidism. TCRdb re-derived calls from the multiplex PCR reads in MiXCR, one entry per CDR3 protein. The table includes about 210,000 distinct CDR3 sequences, under 30% detected once. Sequenced material: peripheral blood. The receptors shown here come from a man in his fifties or sixties with Graves' ophthalmopathy. Both conserved end residues are part of each CDR3. A D gene is named only where the DNA matches it firmly. Clone size is given for some rows only: seen once, a few or many times, or a class if the clone is expanded.

TRBV19	.	TRBJ2-5	.	CASTLVLGQETQYF	TGTGCCAGTACACTCGTCCTAGGCCAAGAGACCCAGTACTTC
TRBV12-3/TRBV12-4	many	TRBJ1-2	TRBD1	CASSFFRQGEWNGYTF	TGTGCCAGCAGTTTTTTCCGACAGGGGGAATGGAATGGCTACACCTTC
TRBV6-5	many	TRBJ2-7	.	CASNPQPSYEQYF	TGTGCCAGCAACCCACAGCCATCCTACGAGCAGTACTTC
TRBV14	many	TRBJ1-5	.	CASSQDWWRRPGPQPQHF	TGTGCCAGCAGCCAAGATTGGTGGAGGAGACCGGGACCTCAGCCCCAGCATTTT
TRBV12-3/TRBV12-4	.	TRBJ2-7	.	CASSKTGALYEQYF	TGTGCCAGCAGTAAAACGGGAGCCCTCTACGAGCAGTACTTC
TRBV29-1	many	TRBJ2-7	TRBD1	CSVSKTGAYEQYF	TGCAGCGTTTCGAAGACAGGGGCCTACGAGCAGTACTTC
TRBV6-1	few	TRBJ2-7	TRBD1	CASSEAQGAIYEQYF	TGTGCCAGCAGTGAAGCGCAGGGGGCAATCTACGAGCAGTACTTC
TRBV20-1	many	TRBJ2-7	.	CSASTGDTYEQYF	TGCAGTGCTAGTACCGGAGATACCTACGAGCAGTACTTC
TRBV12-3/TRBV12-4	many	TRBJ2-5	TRBD1	CASSRDRGRETQYF	TGTGCCAGCAGTAGGGACAGGGGGCGAGAGACCCAGTACTTC
TRBV9	many	TRBJ2-2	TRBD2	CASSVGSSGRKNTGELFF	TGTGCCAGCAGCGTAGGTAGTAGCGGGAGAAAGAACACCGGGGAGCTGTTTTTT
TRBV2	many	TRBJ2-2	TRBD2	CASLSMTSGPRPGELFF	TGTGCCAGCTTATCCATGACTAGCGGACCGAGGCCCGGGGAGCTGTTTTTT
TRBV28	many	TRBJ2-5	.	CASSSLGAQYF	TGTGCCAGCAGTTCGCTGGGGGCCCAGTACTTC
TRBV27	.	TRBJ1-2	.	CASSSPLMRNGYTF	TGTGCCAGCAGTTCCCCGCTGATGAGAAATGGCTACACCTTC
TRBV4-1	many	TRBJ2-2	TRBD2	CASSQATLAGRTGELFF	TGCGCCAGCAGCCAAGCGACGCTAGCGGGACGCACCGGGGAGCTGTTTTTT
TRBV13	many	TRBJ2-5	TRBD1	CASSLSSDRQETQYF	TGTGCCAGCAGCTTATCCTCGGACAGGCAAGAGACCCAGTACTTC
TRBV11-2	many	TRBJ1-5	.	CASSLGHNQPQHF	TGTGCCAGCAGCTTGGGTCACAATCAGCCCCAGCATTTT
TRBV27	few	TRBJ2-3	TRBD2	CASSSRLAGGTDTQYF	TGTGCCAGCAGTTCCCGACTAGCGGGAGGTACAGATACGCAGTATTTT
TRBV19	many	TRBJ2-2	TRBD2	CASRLAANTGELFF	TGTGCCAGTAGGCTAGCGGCGAACACCGGGGAGCTGTTTTTT
TRBV9	many	TRBJ2-7	TRBD2	CASSVGLAGSYEQYF	TGTGCCAGCAGCGTAGGTTTAGCGGGGTCCTACGAGCAGTACTTC
TRBV14	many	TRBJ2-7	.	CASSRLGAGSLYEQYF	TGTGCCAGCAGCCGTTTAGGCGCAGGGAGCCTCTACGAGCAGTACTTC
TRBV7-8	many	TRBJ2-5	TRBD1	CASSLGPRGETQYF	TGTGCCAGCAGCTTAGGTCCCAGGGGGGAGACCCAGTACTTC
TRBV18	many	TRBJ1-5	TRBD1	CASSGSGTENQPQHF	TGTGCCAGCTCAGGATCCGGGACAGAGAATCAGCCCCAGCATTTT